The entry below describes one TCR beta chain. It was with 60 Vbeta and 13 Jbeta primers that the PCR ran. Profiling relied on immunoSEQ multiplex PCR, and the TCRdb table lists in-frame clones only, not all of them. The repertoire has roughly 200,000 clones, roughly 80% of them found once; the top ten carry about 3%. The record originates from a study of cytomegalovirus exposure and HLA in healthy donors. Trimming took 2 bases from V and 4 from J; bases not matched to a gene: 5. In germline, CDR1 is SGHRS, CDR2 YFSETQ. The CDR3 has 14 residues. Source material: PBMCs. The TCR was taken from a man aged 25-45 years in good health and CMV-seronegative. The rearrangement uses TRBV5-1 and TRBJ1-1; TRBD1 matches 7 bases. Written as DNA, the CDR3 is TGCGCCAGCAGCTTCGGGACAGTGATCACTGAAGCTTTCTTT. Protein sequence: CASSFGTVITEAFF.